What follows are 18 T cell receptor beta chains derived from one specimen sequenced in a study of T cell repertoires in cytomegalovirus infection. Via MiXCR, TCRdb re-called the reads, giving one row per CDR3 protein. This sample has 62,000 or so distinct CDR3 sequences, with about 19% found just once. Their specific antigens are unknown. The input for sequencing was CD8+ T cells from cultured PBMCs, taken from culture after CMV antigen stimulation. The source of these receptors is a human donor in good health (CMV status not recorded). Some clones in this sample may be carry-over from other donors' samples.

The rearrangement links TRBV12-3 or TRBV12-4 to TRBJ1-1; D ambiguous. V was clipped by 6 bases and J by 8 bases, with 10 bases between them. The CDR3 consists of 11 residues. CDR3: CASSYTSEAFF. The CDR3 DNA reads as TGTGCCAGCAGCTATACAAGCGAAGCTTTCTTT.

This clonotype has just a few counts. J is TRBJ2-5 and V is TRBV7-9; 14 bases align to TRBD2. With V trimmed by 5 bases and J by 2 bases, 13 bases remained unmatched. Germline V gene data show CDR1 as SEHNR and CDR2 as FQNEAQ (reference sequence). The CDR3 loop spans 19 amino acids. The CDR3 region is CASSRFRTSGGPSQETQYF. CDR3 nucleotide sequence: TGTGCCAGCAGCAGATTCCGGACTAGCGGGGGGCCGTCGCAAGAGACCCAGTACTTC.

The V and J genes are TRBV12-3 or TRBV12-4 and TRBJ1-2, with D tentatively TRBD1 (6 bases). The CDR3 is 17 amino acids. The ends were cut back, 0 bases at V and 6 bases at J, with 20 bases in the middle. The CDR3 DNA follows: TGTGCCAGCAGTTTAGCCGGAGGACAGTTAATTGGGAATGGCTACACCTTC. Protein product: CASSLAGGQLIGNGYTF.

This rearrangement joins TRBV7-8 to TRBJ1-5; D gene unclear. Trimming pared 0 bases from V and 5 bases from J, leaving 8 bases between. This CDR3 contains 14 residues. Per germline, CDR1 SGHVS and CDR2 FQNEAQ. In DNA form, the CDR3 reads TGTGCCAGCAGCTTAGCAGGATTCTATCAGCCCCAGCATTTT. Amino acid sequence: CASSLAGFYQPQHF.

This clonotype was picked up a small number of times. This chain links TRBV7-9 with TRBJ1-4, with 10 bases identical to TRBD1. Unmatched junction bases numbered 17, after V lost 3 bases and J lost 7 bases. The CDR3 spans 19 residues. The germline V gene encodes CDR1 SEHNR and CDR2 FQNEAQ (reference sequence). The CDR3 region has the DNA TGTGCCAGCAGCTTTCAAGACAGGGGGCCTCGGAGGGGGTCTGAAAAACTGTTTTTT. It is translated as CASSFQDRGPRRGSEKLFF.

This chain connects TRBV10-3 to TRBJ2-1; TRBD1 might be the D (6 bases). Trimming cost V 0 bases and J 8 bases, with 17 bases left between them. In germline, CDR1 is ENHRY, CDR2 SYGVKD. The CDR3 extends over 16 amino acids. The CDR3 region has the DNA TGTGCCATCAGTGAGTCGGAAACAGGGATAAGGGATGAGCAGTTCTTC. Residues: CAISESETGIRDEQFF.

The J gene is TRBJ1-3, the V gene TRBV5-5; D may be TRBD1 (5 bases). The CDR3 loop spans 15 amino acids. V was trimmed by 0 bases and J by 4 bases, leaving 11 bases between them. The germline gives CDR1 SGHKS, CDR2 YYEKEE (reference sequence). This CDR3 reads CASSLEGLGGNTIYF. The CDR3 DNA sequence: TGTGCCAGCAGCTTGGAGGGGCTTGGCGGAAACACCATATATTTT.

In DNA form, the CDR3 reads TGTGCCAGCAGTTACTCGACTAGCGGGAGTTACGAGCAGTACGTC. Translating it yields CASSYSTSGSYEQYV. The genes are TRBV6-2 or TRBV6-3 and TRBJ2-7; TRBD2 matches 12 bases. Losses at the gene ends were 0 bases for V and 4 bases for J; bases not matched to a gene: 1. Per germline, CDR1 MNHEY and CDR2 SVGEGT. This CDR3 spans 15 amino acids.

This chain joins TRBV6-1 and TRBJ1-1; 8 nucleotides agree with TRBD1. V shed 6 bases and J 7 bases; nucleotides not matched to a gene: 7. Germline CDR1 and CDR2: MNHNS and SASEGT. The CDR3 runs 13 residues. In DNA form, the CDR3 reads TGTGCCAGCAGACAGGGGGGTTTAAGTGAAGCTTTCTTT. This sequence encodes CASRQGGLSEAFF.

This clonotype was counted ten times or more. The CDR3 region has the DNA TGTGCCAGCAGCTCTACAGGTAATCAGCCCCAGCATTTT. Amino acids: CASSSTGNQPQHF. The V call is TRBV13, the J call TRBJ1-5; D may be TRBD1 (5 bases). The CDR3 loop spans 13 amino acids. Germline CDR1 and CDR2: PRHDT and FYEKMQ (reference sequence). The V end lost 4 bases, the J end lost 4 bases, and 8 bases lay between the germline ends.

This chain links TRBV15 with TRBJ1-1, with 8 bases fitting TRBD1. V gave up 1 base and J gave up 6 bases; unmatched junction bases: 7. The CDR3 extends over 15 amino acids. CDR1 and CDR2 from the germline V gene are LNHNV and YYDKDF (reference sequence). CDR3 in amino acids: CATSRVDREIPEAFF. CDR3 nucleotide sequence: TGTGCCACCAGCAGAGTGGACAGGGAAATTCCTGAAGCTTTCTTT.

This rearrangement joins TRBV12-3 or TRBV12-4 to TRBJ1-2; tentative D call: TRBD1 (6 bases). CDR3 length: 16 amino acids. Between the trimmed V and J ends, which lost 3 bases and 2 bases, there was a span of 16 bases. The CDR3 is CASSFSPGAQNYGYTF. The CDR3 DNA follows: TGTGCCAGCAGTTTTTCGCCAGGGGCGCAAAACTATGGCTACACCTTC.

The table lists this clonotype with a few counts. The chain combines TRBV12-3 or TRBV12-4 with TRBJ2-5; D uncertain. Trimming took off 2 bases at V and 2 bases at J, with 6 bases between the two ends. The CDR3 is 13 amino acids. CDR3 protein: CASSLSGQETQYF. The CDR3 DNA follows: TGTGCCAGCAGTTTAAGTGGGCAAGAGACCCAGTACTTC.

The CDR3 DNA is TGTGCCAGCAGAGAGACATTGGGGGGAGATCAGCCCCAGCATTTT. It translates to CASRETLGGDQPQHF. This sequence joins TRBV2 and TRBJ1-5, with TRBD1 as a possible D gene (5 bases). Trimming shortened V by 6 bases and J by 5 bases, and 17 bases separated the two germline ends. Per the germline V gene, CDR1 is SNHLY and CDR2 is FYNNEI. CDR3 size: 15 residues.

There are a few counts of this clonotype. The CDR3 sequence: CASNPGLLTDTQYF. DNA for the CDR3: TGTGCCAGCAATCCGGGACTCCTCACAGATACGCAGTATTTT. The chain is built from TRBV7-2 and TRBJ2-3; maybe TRBD2 (6 bases). V was cut by 7 bases and J by 2 bases, with 13 bases left in between. Germline CDR1 SGHTA, CDR2 FQGNSA. The CDR3 length is 14 residues.

The chain recombines TRBV7-6 with TRBJ2-7, with 10 positions matching TRBD1. The length of the CDR3 is 15 residues. Germline V lookup: CDR1 SGHVS, CDR2 FNYEAQ. V dropped 6 bases and J dropped 3; count of bases not matched to a gene: 8. The CDR3 sequence is CASRPDRGRIYEQYF. The CDR3 coding sequence is TGTGCCAGCAGACCCGACAGGGGGCGGATCTACGAGCAGTACTTC. Together with reference TRBV7-6 and TRBJ2-7, the CDR3 gives the full variable domain: GAGVSQSPRYKVTKRGQDVALRCDPISGHVSLYWYRQALGQGPEFLTYFNYEAQQDKSGLPNDRFSAERPEGSISTLTIQRTEQRDSAMYRCASRPDRGRIYEQYFGPGTRLTVT.

This clonotype appeared a few times. The gene calls are TRBV28 and TRBJ2-3; no reliable D call. The germline V gene encodes CDR1 MDHEN and CDR2 SYDVKM. The CDR3 has 14 amino acids. Trimming took off 5 bases at V and 2 bases at J, with 11 bases between the two ends. The CDR3 spells CASSPDGYTDTQYF. CDR3 nucleotide sequence: TGTGCCAGCAGTCCGGACGGCTACACAGATACGCAGTATTTT.

V gene TRBV7-9 combines with J gene TRBJ2-3, with 7 nucleotides matching TRBD2. Germline trimming cut 1 base from V and 2 bases from J; bases unmatched to any gene: 9. Per germline, CDR1 SEHNR and CDR2 FQNEAQ (reference sequence). The CDR3 has 17 residues. For the CDR3, the DNA is TGTGCCAGCAGCTTAGATGGACTAGAATTATCCACAGATACGCAGTATTTT. Its translation: CASSLDGLELSTDTQYF.